Included here is one TCR beta chain sequence, with context. The data were obtained in a study of blood T cell repertoires in COVID-19. Study-level information: Samples of COVID-19 (acute and convalescent) were obtained from the United States, Italy and Spain. T cells, B-cell-depleted T cells, or PBMCs provided the cDNA or gDNA that served as material.

Original methodology: Amplification with reference gene primers provided the estimates of nucleated cell counts. Data came from immunoSEQ multiplex PCR; TCRdb stores just in-frame clones and leaves some out. The V and J calls and clone size were taken over from that table, and D and trimming were inferred from the DNA. The repertoire holds under 300,000 clones, with roughly 80% as singletons. CDR1 and CDR2 (germline): SGHTA, FQGNSA. V shed 5 bases, J shed 5 bases, and the junction held 4 bases outside the gene matches. This CDR3 region has 13 residues. The TCR comes from a woman younger than 35 with acute or convalescent COVID-19. Specimen: peripheral blood. The chain employs TRBV7-2 and TRBJ2-7; the match to TRBD2 covers 9 bases. CDR3 coding DNA: TGTGCCAGCAGCCTGGGACTAGCCAACGAGCAGTACTTC. Translating gives CASSLGLANEQYF.